This T cell receptor (beta chain) was captured in a study of regulatory T cells in long-lasting Graves disease. Broader study findings: Under persistent disease, TRBV28, TRBJ1-2 and TRBJ2-5 were used preferentially.

For TCR beta, libraries came from iRepertoire HTBI primers and Arm-PCR of CDR3 regions. TCRdb redid the calling of the multiplex PCR reads with MiXCR, one entry per CDR3 protein. The sample carries a few hundred thousand distinct CDR3 sequences, around 15% recorded once. This clonotype has a handful of counts. Its target is not known. Time point given: newly diagnosed GD, antithyroid drugs for less than 3 months. PBMCs were the source of the RNA used for TCR sequencing. The CDR3 is 14 residues long. From germline, CDR1 is MNHNS and CDR2 SASEGT. Trimming cost V 6 bases and J 9 bases, with 15 bases left between them. These data also featured in a second study, about T cells in Graves' hyperthyroidism and ophthalmopathy.

This chain links TRBV6-1 with TRBJ1-6; a possible D gene is TRBD1 (5 bases). This receptor was identified in a woman between 18 and 29 years old with Graves disease. Sequencing was performed on peripheral blood mononuclear cells (PBMCs), taken at new diagnosis, from a patient treated with antithyroid drugs. This CDR3 reads CASRERQGFSPLHF. The CDR3 nucleotides read TGTGCCAGCAGGGAACGGCAGGGCTTTTCACCCCTCCACTTT.